This is a list of T cell receptor beta chains from one sample in a study of CD8 T cells in ankylosing spondylitis. TCRdb passed the 5' RACE reads through MiXCR, listing each CDR3 protein once. The sample consists of about 440,000 distinct CDR3 sequences, approximately 17% of them appearing once. What was sequenced was blood, either unsorted or a sorted T cell fraction (not recorded which). Receptors originate from a male donor with ankylosing spondylitis. CDR3s include the opening cysteine and the closing phenylalanine or tryptophan. The D gene is left open where the match is weak. Some rows have no size entry. The others give once, few or many, or a class for an expanded clone.

j_gene | abundance | d_gene | v_gene | CDR3nt | CDR3aa
TRBJ1-3 | few | - | TRBV12-3/TRBV12-4 | TGTGCCAGCGCTCGGGCTTCGCAGGCGGGCGGAAACACCATATATTTT | CASARASQAGGNTIYF
TRBJ2-7 | many | TRBD1 | TRBV20-1 | TGCAGTGCTAGCAAGACAGGGAACTACGAGCAGTACTTC | CSASKTGNYEQYF
TRBJ2-7 | few | TRBD1 | TRBV7-9 | TGTGCCAGCAGCCTCGGACAGGGGAGTCCCTACGAGCAGTACTTC | CASSLGQGSPYEQYF
TRBJ2-7 | - | - | TRBV20-1 | TGCAGTGCCATCGGAAAGGGGTCAAGCTACGAGCAGTACTTC | CSAIGKGSSYEQYF
TRBJ2-5 | many | TRBD2 | TRBV5-1 | TGCGCCAGCAGCTTGGGACTAGCTTCCGGTCAAGAGACCCAGTACTTC | CASSLGLASGQETQYF
TRBJ2-7 | - | - | TRBV6-1 | TGTGCCACCTCCCCGACGCTGAGCAGGAACTACGAGCAGTACTTC | CATSPTLSRNYEQYF
TRBJ2-5 | - | TRBD1 | TRBV3-1 | TGTGCCAGCAGCCACGCCTGGGACAGGGGGTTTAATCCTCCCCAAGAGACCCAGTACTTC | CASSHAWDRGFNPPQETQYF
TRBJ1-6 | many | - | TRBV15 | TGTGCCACCAGCAGAGGGACGCCGGATAATTCACCCCTCCACTTT | CATSRGTPDNSPLHF
TRBJ2-1 | few | TRBD2 | TRBV4-2 | TGTGCCAGCAGCACGCCACTAGCGGGAGAGCTCGATGAGCAGTTCTTC | CASSTPLAGELDEQFF
TRBJ2-3 | - | TRBD2 | TRBV20-1 | TGCAGTGCTAGTACTAGCGGAAGAAGCACAGATACGCAGTATTTT | CSASTSGRSTDTQYF
TRBJ2-5 | few | - | TRBV4-1 | TGCGCCAGCAGCCAAGATTCCCACAGCGAAGAGACCCAGTACTTC | CASSQDSHSEETQYF
TRBJ2-1 | few | - | TRBV5-1 | TGCGCCAGCAGGAGGGAGACAGGCTCCTACAATGAGCAGTTCTTC | CASRRETGSYNEQFF
TRBJ2-2 | - | TRBD2 | TRBV12-3/TRBV12-4 | TGTGGCAGCGCACAGCGGGAGAGGACCGGGGAGCTGTTTTTT | CGSAQRERTGELFF
TRBJ2-7 | - | - | TRBV3-1 | TGTGCCAGCAGTCCCTCTGGGGGGACCGCCGAGCAGTACTTC | CASSPSGGTAEQYF
TRBJ1-3 | few | - | TRBV5-1 | TGCGCCAGCAGCTTGGGCGGGAGCTCTGGAAACACCATATATTTT | CASSLGGSSGNTIYF
TRBJ2-1 | - | - | TRBV20-1 | TGCAGTGCCAGGAGGGCTGGTGGGAATGAGCAGTTCTTC | CSARRAGGNEQFF
TRBJ2-7 | many | - | TRBV5-1 | TGCGCCAGCAGCCATACACCAGGGGGGTCCTACGAGCAGTACTTC | CASSHTPGGSYEQYF
TRBJ2-3 | few | - | TRBV20-1 | TGCAGTGCTCCTCGACAGGGCACAGATACGCAGTATTTT | CSAPRQGTDTQYF
TRBJ1-3 | once | - | TRBV3-1 | TGTGCCAGCAGCCCGAAGAGGGCTGGAAACACCATATATTTT | CASSPKRAGNTIYF
TRBJ1-4 | - | TRBD1 | TRBV10-3 | TGTGCCATCAGTGAACGGCAGGGGGGCGAAAAACTGTTTTTT | CAISERQGGEKLFF
TRBJ2-1 | - | TRBD2 | TRBV2 | TGTGCCAGCAGGCGGGGGGGAACCTACAATGAGCAGTTCTTC | CASRRGGTYNEQFF
TRBJ2-2 | - | TRBD2 | TRBV5-4 | TGTGCCAGCAGCGCCGGGACTAGCGGGAGAGTTTTAACCGGGGAGCTGTTTTTT | CASSAGTSGRVLTGELFF
TRBJ2-7 | - | TRBD2 | TRBV20-1 | TGCAGTGCTAGAGATCAACGGGGGGGCGGCTACGAGCAGTACTTC | CSARDQRGGGYEQYF
TRBJ2-7 | - | - | TRBV29-1 | TGCAGCGTTTCCTTGCGTTTAGGGAACGAGCAGTACTTC | CSVSLRLGNEQYF
TRBJ2-7 | - | TRBD1 | TRBV6-1 | TGTGCCAGCACCAGTCGGGACAGGGGATCCTACGAGCAGTACTTC | CASTSRDRGSYEQYF
TRBJ2-3 | few | - | TRBV2 | TGTGCCAGCTGCCCAGGGTTGGGGCAAGATACGCAGTATTTT | CASCPGLGQDTQYF
TRBJ2-1 | few | - | TRBV12-3/TRBV12-4 | TGTGCCAGCAGTTTGGGCGGGCGGACCCCCTACAATGAGCAGTTCTTC | CASSLGGRTPYNEQFF
TRBJ1-3 | - | - | TRBV27 | TGTGCCAGCAGTCGTATCTCTGGAAACACCATATATTTT | CASSRISGNTIYF
TRBJ1-5 | few | - | TRBV28 | TGTGCCAGCCACGGGGGTAATCAGCCCCAGCATTTT | CASHGGNQPQHF
TRBJ1-6 | few | - | TRBV7-9 | TGTGCCAGCAGCTTATCTCGGGTCGAGTCACCCCTCCACTTT | CASSLSRVESPLHF
TRBJ1-2 | many | TRBD1 | TRBV5-1 | TGCGCCAGCAGCTTGGGGACAGGGAGCTATGGCTACACCTTC | CASSLGTGSYGYTF
TRBJ2-1 | - | TRBD2 | TRBV10-2 | TGCGCCAGCAACCTGGCTGGGACTAGCGGTTCCAATGAGCAGTTCTTC | CASNLAGTSGSNEQFF
TRBJ1-1 | few | - | TRBV20-1 | TGCAGTGCTAGAGTAGGCAGCTACACTGAAGCTTTCTTT | CSARVGSYTEAFF
TRBJ1-1 | - | - | TRBV20-1 | TGCAGTGCGCGGACAGCTAAACAATGGATGAACACTGAAGCTTTCTTT | CSARTAKQWMNTEAFF
TRBJ1-1 | - | TRBD1 | TRBV20-1 | TGCAGTGCTAGAGACCCTGGGGACAGTCGGCTAAACACTGAAGCTTTCTTT | CSARDPGDSRLNTEAFF
TRBJ1-1 | - | TRBD1 | TRBV29-1 | TGCAGCGTTTACGACAGGGTGGGTGAAGCTTTCTTT | CSVYDRVGEAFF
TRBJ1-2 | - | - | TRBV9 | TGTGCCAGCAGCGTAGAAGGAGGAACTACTTATGGCTACACCTTC | CASSVEGGTTYGYTF
TRBJ2-1 | - | - | TRBV7-6 | TGTGCCAGCAGCTTAACCAGGGGGGGGAACAATGAGCAGTTCTTC | CASSLTRGGNNEQFF
TRBJ1-5 | - | - | TRBV2 | TGTGCCAGCAGTGTGAAGGGGTACAATCAGCCCCAGCATTTT | CASSVKGYNQPQHF
TRBJ1-2 | - | TRBD1 | TRBV5-6 | TGTGCCAGCAGCTATCTAGACAGGGAGAACTATGGCTACACCTTC | CASSYLDRENYGYTF
TRBJ1-2 | - | - | TRBV6-4 | TGTGCCAGCACCCCCGGGGCCTATGGCTACACCTTC | CASTPGAYGYTF
TRBJ1-4 | - | TRBD1 | TRBV7-9 | TGTGCCAGCAGCCCGACAGGGGGGGGTGAAAAACTGTTTTTT | CASSPTGGGEKLFF
TRBJ2-2 | - | - | TRBV20-1 | TGCAGTGCTCCGCCGGGCCTCAGAACCGGGGAGCTGTTTTTT | CSAPPGLRTGELFF
TRBJ2-2 | few | - | TRBV7-9 | TGTGCCAGCAGCTTATACAGAGACACCGGGGAGCTGTTTTTT | CASSLYRDTGELFF
TRBJ2-2 | - | - | TRBV4-3 | TGCGCCAGCAGCCAAGAACTCGGGACCAACACCGGGGAGCTGTTTTTT | CASSQELGTNTGELFF
TRBJ2-7 | many | TRBD2 | TRBV10-3 | TGTGCCATCAGTGAGTCGATATTAGCGGGAGGCCGCCGGGGAGAGCAGTACTTC | CAISESILAGGRRGEQYF
TRBJ2-1 | - | - | TRBV6-1 | TGTGCCAGCAGTGGGGCTGGGGGCCAAGAACAAACACGCAATGAGCAGTTCTTC | CASSGAGGQEQTRNEQFF
TRBJ2-3 | few | - | TRBV6-5 | TGTGCCACGGAGGGGGGCACAGATACGCAGTATTTT | CATEGGTDTQYF
TRBJ2-7 | - | - | TRBV5-1 | TGCGCCAGCAGCTTGGATGCTAGGAGGGACGGGCAGTACTTC | CASSLDARRDGQYF
TRBJ1-3 | few | - | TRBV6-1 | TGTGCCAGCACCCTAAGGGGATTTGGTGGAAACACCATATATTTT | CASTLRGFGGNTIYF
TRBJ1-1 | few | - | TRBV30 | TGTGCCTGGAGTGTACGCGGCGACACTGAAGCTTTCTTT | CAWSVRGDTEAFF
TRBJ2-2 | - | - | TRBV15 | TGTGCCACCAGCAGAGACGCAGAAGGCACCGGGGAGCTGTTTTTT | CATSRDAEGTGELFF
TRBJ2-3 | - | - | TRBV4-3 | TGCGCCAGCAGCCAGGACGGGAGAACAGATACGCAGTATTTT | CASSQDGRTDTQYF
TRBJ1-1 | few | - | TRBV1 | TGCACCAGCAGCCAAGAGTGGGTTGGGGTAATGAACACTGAAGCTTTCTTT | CTSSQEWVGVMNTEAFF